These T cell receptor beta chains were read from a single sample in a study of T cell responses to AZD1222 COVID-19 vaccine. Sequenced by immunoSEQ multiplex PCR; TCRdb stores in-frame clones only, minus some. The table records some 110,000 clones, 90% of them present only once. The sample was peripheral blood, taken 28 days after the second AZD1222 dose. The receptors here all came from an adult who received the AZD1222 COVID-19 vaccine. The CDR3 runs from the conserved cysteine through the conserved F or W. D genes are given only for firm matches. The size of a clone is reported for some rows only, either as once, few or many, or as a class for expanded clones.

clone_size	v_call	j_call	d_call	cdr3_nt	cdr3_aa
.	TRBV2	TRBJ2-5	TRBD1	TGTGCCAGCAGCCGAGCGCGGACAGGGCCAGAGACCCAGTACTTC	CASSRARTGPETQYF
once	TRBV2	TRBJ1-1	.	TGTGCCAGCAGACCTGGTCAGGGAGTCCCTGAAGCTTTCTTT	CASRPGQGVPEAFF
.	TRBV3-1/TRBV3-2	TRBJ2-2	.	TGTGCCAGCAGGTATACCGGAAGTCCCATTACCGGGGAGCTGTTTTTT	CASRYTGSPITGELFF
.	TRBV7-9	TRBJ1-5	.	TGTGCCAGCAGCCTCAGGGGTCAGCCCCAGCATTTT	CASSLRGQPQHF
once	TRBV11-1	TRBJ2-5	TRBD1	TGTGCCAGCAGCAAGATACAGGGGACGGAGGAGACCCAGTACTTC	CASSKIQGTEETQYF
.	TRBV24-1	TRBJ1-5	.	TGTGCCACCAGTGATAGGGGCAATCAGCCCCAGCATTTT	CATSDRGNQPQHF
few	TRBV3-1/TRBV3-2	TRBJ1-1	.	TGTGCCAGCAGCCAAGAAACGGTGGGGTGGGCTTTCTTT	CASSQETVGWAFF
.	TRBV27	TRBJ2-3	.	TGTGCCAGCAGCACAAAGGACAGCGGGCGCCCAGATACGCAGTATTTT	CASSTKDSGRPDTQYF
.	TRBV19	TRBJ2-4	.	TGTGCCAGTAGTATAACAGGGTTAGCCAAAAACATTCAGTACTTC	CASSITGLAKNIQYF
.	TRBV19	TRBJ2-3	TRBD2	TGTGCCAGTAGTCTGGGACTAGCGGGGGGGCCAGGATGGGATACGCAGTATTTT	CASSLGLAGGPGWDTQYF
once	TRBV12-3/TRBV12-4	TRBJ1-5	.	TGTGCCAGCAGCCCAGGGGTGGGTCAGCCCCAGCATTTT	CASSPGVGQPQHF
few	TRBV7-6	TRBJ1-4	.	TGTGCCAGCAGCTCGACATCTGGGGGCGCAACTAATGAAAAACTGTTTTTT	CASSSTSGGATNEKLFF
.	TRBV12-3/TRBV12-4	TRBJ1-1	TRBD1	TGTGCCAGCTCAAGGGGGCTGAGTACTGAAGCTTTCTTT	CASSRGLSTEAFF
once	TRBV10-3	TRBJ1-5	.	TGTGCCATCAGCGGGACGGGAAGATCTAGCAATCAGCCCCAGCATTTT	CAISGTGRSSNQPQHF
.	TRBV5-1	TRBJ2-3	TRBD1	TGCGCCAGCAGCTTGGAGGGACAGGGAGCACCAGATACGCAGTATTTT	CASSLEGQGAPDTQYF
.	TRBV3-1/TRBV3-2	TRBJ2-4	TRBD1	TGTGCCAGCAGCCAAGTTCGCGGCCGGAACAGGGGATCCAAAAACATTCAGTACTTC	CASSQVRGRNRGSKNIQYF
.	TRBV29-1	TRBJ1-1	.	TGCAGCGTCGCATGGTCTGCGAACACTGAAGCTTTCTTT	CSVAWSANTEAFF
once	TRBV27	TRBJ2-7	.	TGTGCCAGCAGTTTACTGGAACTCCCCTCCGAGCAGTACTTC	CASSLLELPSEQYF
.	TRBV4-3	TRBJ1-2	.	TGCGCCAGCAGCCAAGGTCACCGACAGTATGGCTACACCTTC	CASSQGHRQYGYTF
.	TRBV3-1/TRBV3-2	TRBJ1-6	.	TGTGCCAGCAGCCAAGACAGGAATCATTCACCCCTCCACTTT	CASSQDRNHSPLHF
.	TRBV7-9	TRBJ2-7	.	TGTGCCAGCAGCCTGGCGGGGAGCTCCTACGAGCAGTACTTC	CASSLAGSSYEQYF
.	TRBV27	TRBJ1-2	.	TGTGCCAGCAAAGTGGCGGACACCAGTCATGGCTACACCTTC	CASKVADTSHGYTF
few	TRBV7-3	TRBJ1-6	TRBD1	TGTGCCAGCAGCCGGGACAGTAATTCACCCCTCCACTTT	CASSRDSNSPLHF
few	TRBV19	TRBJ1-3	.	TGTGCCAGTAGGGCCGGTGACAGCTCTGGAAACACCATATATTTT	CASRAGDSSGNTIYF
.	TRBV6-5	TRBJ1-5	.	TGTGCCAGCAGTCTACAGGGATGGGGGCAGCCCCAGCATTTT	CASSLQGWGQPQHF
.	TRBV3-1/TRBV3-2	TRBJ1-1	.	TGTGCCAGCAGCCCCCACGACACGAACACTGAAGCTTTCTTT	CASSPHDTNTEAFF
once	TRBV6-5	TRBJ2-7	.	TGTGCCAGCAGTTCCCTCAACCCCTACGAGCAGTACTTC	CASSSLNPYEQYF
.	TRBV7-9	TRBJ2-5	TRBD1	TGTGCCAGCAGCTATTACGGACAGGGAAAAGAGACCCAGTACTTC	CASSYYGQGKETQYF
.	TRBV14	TRBJ1-3	.	TGTGCCAGCAGTAATAGGGGATCAGGAAACACCATATATTTT	CASSNRGSGNTIYF
.	TRBV10-3	TRBJ2-7	TRBD2	TGTGCCATCTCCCCCGGGAGCGGGGGGGCTTACGAGCAGTACTTC	CAISPGSGGAYEQYF
few	TRBV7-2	TRBJ1-1	TRBD1	TGTGCCAGCAGCTTAGCGCCGTTGACAGGGGATTTCCAAGCTTTCTTT	CASSLAPLTGDFQAFF
few	TRBV24-1	TRBJ1-5	.	TGTGCCACCAGTGATTCGGCTTTCGGACTTTATAGCAATCAGCCCCAGCATTTT	CATSDSAFGLYSNQPQHF
.	TRBV13	TRBJ1-6	TRBD1	TGTGCCAGCAGTCAATTAGTCCCTCCGGGACAGGGGATCCCAATTTCACCCCTCCACTTT	CASSQLVPPGQGIPISPLHF
.	TRBV6-5	TRBJ1-5	.	TGTGCCAGCAGGTTCCAGGAGAATCAGCCCCAGCATTTT	CASRFQENQPQHF
.	TRBV7-9	TRBJ2-2	TRBD1	TGTGCCAGCAGCTCCGACAGGGGGCGCCACACCGGGGAGCTGTTTTTT	CASSSDRGRHTGELFF
.	TRBV27	TRBJ2-2	.	TGTGCCAGCAGCCAGGGAGTGAACACCGGGGAGCTGTTTTTT	CASSQGVNTGELFF
.	TRBV9	TRBJ1-1	.	TGTGCCAGCAGCGCGAAGGATGGTGGGGGCACTGAAGCTTTCTTT	CASSAKDGGGTEAFF
few	TRBV4-2	TRBJ1-5	.	TGTGCCAGCAGCCAAGGTTCGCAGCCCCAGCATTTT	CASSQGSQPQHF
few	TRBV7-8	TRBJ1-2	.	TGTGCCAGCAGCTTAGGGGGACCACGGAGGAGCTACACCTTC	CASSLGGPRRSYTF
.	TRBV2	TRBJ1-5	TRBD1	TGTGCCAGCGAGGACAGGGCTGGCAATCAGCCCCAGCATTTT	CASEDRAGNQPQHF
.	TRBV4-1	TRBJ1-2	TRBD1	TGCGCCAGCAGCCAAGAAGGACAGGGGGTCTCTGGCTACACCTTC	CASSQEGQGVSGYTF
.	TRBV7-3	TRBJ2-1	.	TGTGCCAGCAGCTTAATCCCCGCTGGAGGGGGGAACTTGTCGGGCAATGAGCAGTTCTTC	CASSLIPAGGGNLSGNEQFF
.	TRBV18	TRBJ1-1	.	TGTGCCAGCTCTCAGTACCAGGGCTTTGGGACTGAAGCTTTCTTT	CASSQYQGFGTEAFF
.	TRBV5-1	TRBJ2-5	.	TGCGCCAGCAGCTTGGGCACAGGAACGAGCCCAGAGACCCAGTACTTC	CASSLGTGTSPETQYF
few	TRBV11-2	TRBJ2-7	TRBD2	TGTGCCAGCAGCTTTTCGGGGGGGGCCTACGAGCAGTACTTC	CASSFSGGAYEQYF
.	TRBV5-1	TRBJ2-5	.	TGCGCCAGCAGCTTGGCCGGGCTCTGGGGCCAAGAGACCCAGTACTTC	CASSLAGLWGQETQYF
.	TRBV9	TRBJ2-1	TRBD2	TGTGCCAGCAGCGATCCACTAGCGGCCAATACTCGGGAGCAGTTCTTC	CASSDPLAANTREQFF
.	TRBV19	TRBJ1-6	.	TGTGCCAGTACTACGGGCCGCTCCTATAATTCACCCCTCCACTTT	CASTTGRSYNSPLHF
.	TRBV19	TRBJ1-4	.	TGTGCCAGTAGTATAGGAGGACGGGAAAAACTGTTTTTT	CASSIGGREKLFF
.	TRBV7-9	TRBJ1-1	.	TGTGCCAGCAGCTTAGCAGGGAACACTGAAGCTTTCTTT	CASSLAGNTEAFF
.	TRBV6-2/TRBV6-3	TRBJ1-1	.	TGTGCCAGCAGTTACGGTTGGGGGGGTCGGGCTTTCTTT	CASSYGWGGRAFF
.	TRBV29-1	TRBJ2-3	.	TGCAGCGTTGAAGATCCCAGAACAGATACGCAGTATTTT	CSVEDPRTDTQYF
.	TRBV5-1	TRBJ2-5	.	TGCGCCAGCAGCTTAGGGACGGAACAAGAGACCCAGTACTTC	CASSLGTEQETQYF